Below, one T cell receptor beta chain is given with its context. What it binds is unknown. The data derive from a study of radiotherapy plus CTLA-4 blockade in lung cancer. In the study overall: Across the patients, objective responses occurred in more than 15%, and disease control in approximately 30%.

General study results and limits: Strongest reported response predictors: early blood clone changes and post-radiation interferon-beta. In blood, tumor-derived TCR clones expanded after radiotherapy plus ipilimumab.

Trimming took 8 bases from V and 1 from J; bases not matched to a gene: 6. The CDR3 spans 14 residues. Germline values: CDR1 MNHEY, CDR2 SMNVEV (reference sequence). With ipilimumab providing CTLA-4 blockade, focal radiation was administered to patients who had chemo-refractory metastatic non-small-cell lung cancer. The protocol was immunoSEQ multiplex PCR, while the TCRdb copy is restricted to in-frame clones and leaves out a portion. The table shows approximately 53,000 clones, with 85% occurring only once. The sequencing here drew on peripheral blood, taken from a patient treated with radiotherapy plus ipilimumab. This rearrangement joins TRBV27 to TRBJ2-3, with 7 bases fitting TRBD2. This receptor was obtained from a human donor with non-small cell lung cancer whose response to radiotherapy plus ipilimumab could not be evaluated. The CDR3 DNA sequence: TGTGCCAGCGGGGGGGAGGAGGGCACAGATACGCAGTATTTT. Protein: CASGGEEGTDTQYF.